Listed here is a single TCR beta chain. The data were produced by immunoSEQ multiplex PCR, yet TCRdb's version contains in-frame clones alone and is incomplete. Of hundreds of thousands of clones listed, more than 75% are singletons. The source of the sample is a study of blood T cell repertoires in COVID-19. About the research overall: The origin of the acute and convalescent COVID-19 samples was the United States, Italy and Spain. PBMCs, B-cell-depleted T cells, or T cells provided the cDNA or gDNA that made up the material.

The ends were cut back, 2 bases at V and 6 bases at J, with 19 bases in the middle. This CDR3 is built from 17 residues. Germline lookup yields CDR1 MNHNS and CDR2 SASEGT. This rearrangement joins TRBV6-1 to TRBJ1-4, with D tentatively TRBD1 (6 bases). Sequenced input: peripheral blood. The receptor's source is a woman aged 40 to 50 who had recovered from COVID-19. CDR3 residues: CASSERNRVPKDEKLFF. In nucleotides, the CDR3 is TGTGCCAGCAGTGAACGGAACAGGGTTCCTAAGGATGAAAAACTGTTTTTT.